The present TCR beta chain was sequenced within a study of cytomegalovirus exposure and HLA in healthy donors. Regarding the study as a whole: Per a later analysis, 15,000 to 20,000 TCR beta sequences showed association with HLA alleles at 0.05 false discovery rate. Among TCR beta chains, those listed as cytomegalovirus-associated numbered about 150. Earlier analysis yielded a pattern in which most TCR beta V segments were productive about 90% or about 30% of the time.

The CDR3 sequence is 13 residues long. Germline CDR1 is MDHEN and CDR2 is SYDVKM. V trimming: 6 bases; J trimming: 4 bases; junction bases outside the gene matches: 2. On this clone itself: Its specificity is unknown.

The PCR ran on 60 Vbeta and 13 Jbeta primers. Per the authors' pipeline: In a later analysis, the count reached some 88 million unique TCR beta chains, with about 11 million shared. Here immunoSEQ multiplex PCR was the method, and the copy in TCRdb shows in-frame clones only, minus some. V and J calls and clone size are those listed in that table; D and trimming were worked out from the DNA. Among about 160,000 clones, 65% to 80% were seen once, and the ten largest hold roughly 2%. This chain links TRBV28 with TRBJ2-1, with 8 bases that match TRBD2. The clonotype was recovered from a man between 35 and 55 years old in good health and CMV-seronegative. Sequencing was carried out using PBMCs. The CDR3 bases are TGTGCCAGCAGACTAGCGGCATACAATGAGCAGTTCTTC. Amino acid sequence: CASRLAAYNEQFF.